This T cell receptor (beta chain) was recorded in a study of blood T cell repertoires in COVID-19. On the study more broadly: COVID-19 samples from acute and convalescent phases originated in the United States, Italy and Spain. In each case, the material was cDNA or gDNA derived from T cells, B-cell-depleted T cells, or PBMCs.

In the original workflow: Amplification of reference gene primers provided the estimated nucleated cell counts. Method: immunoSEQ multiplex PCR; TCRdb's copy keeps in-frame clones and lacks some. V and J calls and clone size are as listed in that table; D and trimming were resolved from the DNA. The sample lists some 150,000 clones, 80% occurring once. CDR3 length: 14 amino acids. CDR1 and CDR2 (germline): SGHTA, FQGNSA. V dropped 5 bases and J dropped 1; count of bases not matched to a gene: 4. This sequence joins TRBV7-2 and TRBJ2-7, with TRBD1 matching 8 bases. The sample comprised peripheral blood. The clonotype originates from a man in his fifties or sixties with acute or convalescent COVID-19. In nucleotides, the CDR3 is TGTGCCAGCAGCGCCTGGACAGGGTCCTACGAGCAGTACTTC. It translates to CASSAWTGSYEQYF.